This T cell receptor (beta chain) came from a study of blood T cell repertoires in COVID-19. This clone has just one count. The CDR3 contains 17 residues. V lost 5 bases to trimming and J lost 3 bases; unmatched junction nucleotides: 10. Germline loops: CDR1 SEHNR, CDR2 FQNEAQ (reference sequence). Clones were read by immunoSEQ multiplex PCR, and TCRdb kept only the in-frame ones, dropping some. The table includes a few hundred thousand clones, approximately 84% detected once. The V and J genes are TRBV7-9 and TRBJ1-2; TRBD1 aligns across 12 bases. Sequenced: peripheral blood. This receptor was identified in a man in his fifties with acute or convalescent COVID-19. In nucleotides, the CDR3 is TGTGCCAGCAGCACGACCGGGACAGGGGGCGGACACTATGGCTACACCTTC. The encoded protein is CASSTTGTGGGHYGYTF.